The next 26 T cell receptor beta chains were all read from a single sample in a study of blood T cells in healthy people across ages. A second PCR, run for roughly 6 to 11 cycles, used a sample-barcoded 5' primer plus a J-beta primer mix. Using its own MiXCR run on the 5' RACE reads, TCRdb lists one record per CDR3 protein. In the table there are over 600,000 distinct CDR3 sequences, 35% to 50% of which are singletons. Sequenced input: blood. The receptors come from an elderly man in good health.

This clonotype was seen at least ten times. The chain employs TRBV5-1 and TRBJ2-5, with D uncertain. CDR1 is SGHRS and CDR2 is YFSETQ in the germline V gene. V lost 3 bases to trimming and J lost 5 bases, with 8 bases between them. The CDR3 runs 12 residues. CDR3 in DNA: TGCGCCAGCAGCTCAGGTTTGGAGACCCAGTACTTC. It is translated as CASSSGLETQYF.

About this clonotype itself: The junction differs from germline at one of its ends, possibly a read error. V gene TRBV20-1 combines with J gene TRBJ2-4, with D perhaps matching TRBD1 (5 bases). The length of the CDR3 is 15 residues. CDR1 and CDR2 from the germline V gene are DFQATT and SNEGSKA (reference sequence). CDR3 DNA: TGCGGTGCCACTACAGGAAGTCTAGCCAAAAACATTCAGTACTTC. Translating gives CGATTGSLAKNIQYF.

CDR3 protein: CASSLDTALSPLHF. The CDR3 coding sequence is TGTGCCAGCAGCTTAGACACGGCACTTTCACCCCTCCACTTT. The chain carries TRBV7-2 and TRBJ1-6, with D uncertain. This CDR3 contains 14 residues. Trimming pared 1 base from V and 9 bases from J, leaving 10 bases between. Germline CDR1 is SGHTA and CDR2 is FQGNSA.

The chain has TRBV4-3 and TRBJ2-3; tentative D call: TRBD1 (6 bases). Trimming stripped 2 bases from V and 4 bases from J, with 13 bases between. The CDR3 is made up of 15 amino acids. Germline V gene data show CDR1 as LGHNA and CDR2 as YSLEER. The CDR3 sequence: CASSQNHRAADTQYF. CDR3 DNA: TGCGCCAGCAGCCAAAATCACAGGGCGGCAGATACGCAGTATTTT.

This clonotype was found many times. This chain links TRBV20-1 with TRBJ2-4; 10 nucleotides line up with TRBD1. With 4 bases clipped from V and 6 bases from J, the junction kept 9 bases outside the gene matches. This CDR3 has 15 amino acids. The germline V gene has CDR1 DFQATT and CDR2 SNEGSKA (reference sequence). The CDR3 region has the DNA TGCAGTGCTAAGACAGACAGGGGGCGGGTAAACATTCAGTACTTC. It specifies CSAKTDRGRVNIQYF.

As regards this clonotype: This may stem from a read error, because a much larger clone lies one nucleotide away. The rearrangement uses TRBV10-3 and TRBJ2-6, with unresolved D. This CDR3 comprises 14 residues. Looked up from germline, CDR1 is ENHRY and CDR2 is SYGVKD. The CDR3 loop reads CAISEGSGTNVLTF. The CDR3 coding sequence is TGTGCCATCAGTGAGGGCTCTGGGACCAACGTCCTGACTTTC.

This sequence joins TRBV24-1 and TRBJ2-1; 12 positions agree with TRBD1. Looked up from germline, CDR1 is KGHDR and CDR2 is SFDVKD. The ends lost 3 bases at V and 7 bases at J; junction bases unmatched: 6. The CDR3 length is 16 residues. CDR3 in amino acids: CATSDPRDRGQNEQFF. As DNA, the CDR3 is TGTGCCACCAGTGATCCCCGGGACAGGGGGCAAAATGAGCAGTTCTTC.

In this sample, this clonotype turned up many times. The CDR3 here is CSARVVLAGAHNEQFF. In DNA, the CDR3 is TGCAGTGCTAGAGTTGTACTAGCGGGGGCCCACAATGAGCAGTTCTTC. V gene TRBV20-1 combines with J gene TRBJ2-1, with 11 positions matching TRBD2. The V segment lost 1 base and the J segment 5 bases; nucleotides outside the gene matches: 7. The CDR3 has 16 amino acids. From germline, CDR1 is DFQATT and CDR2 SNEGSKA (reference sequence).

This clonotype has at least ten counts. V gene TRBV7-2 combines with J gene TRBJ1-2, with 10 bases matching TRBD1. The CDR3 consists of 17 residues. Germline CDR1 reads SGHTA; CDR2 reads FQGNSA. Unmatched junction bases numbered 13, after V lost 5 bases and J lost 4 bases. CDR3 protein: CASSPGSPTGGVYGYTF. The CDR3, as DNA: TGTGCCAGCAGCCCCGGCAGCCCGACAGGGGGCGTCTATGGCTACACCTTC. The full variable domain, in which reference TRBV7-2 and TRBJ1-2 provide the parts outside the CDR3, is GAGVSQSPSNKVTEKGKDVELRCDPISGHTALYWYRQSLGQGLEFLIYFQGNSAPDKSGLPSDRFSAERTGGSVSTLTIQRTQQEDSAVYLCASSPGSPTGGVYGYTFGSGTRLTVV.

A few counts support this clonotype. The chain joins TRBV7-2 to TRBJ2-1; D may be TRBD1 (6 bases). The V gene lost 1 base and the J gene lost 6 bases, with 16 bases spanning the gap. The CDR3 totals 16 residues. The germline gives CDR1 SGHTA, CDR2 FQGNSA. DNA of the CDR3: TGTGCCAGCAGCTTAGGTGGGACAAGAAACGTCAATGAGCAGTTCTTC. The encoded protein is CASSLGGTRNVNEQFF.

This clonotype was counted a few times. The chain links TRBV14 to TRBJ1-2; D unclear. Germline-derived CDR1 and CDR2 are SGHDN and FVKESK. Trimming removed 0 bases at V and 7 bases at J, with 6 bases between. There are 12 residues in the CDR3. The chain's CDR3 is CASSQDNVGYTF. In DNA form, the CDR3 reads TGTGCCAGCAGCCAAGATAACGTTGGCTACACCTTC.

This clonotype was seen once. This chain connects TRBV20-1 to TRBJ2-1, with unresolved D. The CDR3 extends over 12 amino acids. V was shortened by 6 bases and J by 12 bases, with 18 bases between the two germline ends. Germline V gene sequence: CDR1 DFQATT, CDR2 SNEGSKA (reference sequence). The DNA of the CDR3 is TGCAGTGCCGCGACGGACCGTTCGTCGCAGTTCTTC. This translates into CSAATDRSSQFF.

This clonotype was picked up many times. The chain combines TRBV7-9 with TRBJ2-3; D remains unclear. The CDR3 has 14 amino acids. The V and J ends lost 0 bases and 0 bases respectively, with 4 bases between them. Germline assignment: CDR1 SEHNR and CDR2 FQNEAQ (reference sequence). CDR3 protein: CASSLAASTDTQYF. DNA for the CDR3: TGTGCCAGCAGCTTAGCGGCTAGCACAGATACGCAGTATTTT.

The chain joins TRBV7-9 to TRBJ2-2, with 8 bases fitting TRBD1. Germline V gene data show CDR1 as SEHNR and CDR2 as FQNEAQ (reference sequence). The CDR3 covers 14 residues. After removal of 6 bases from V and 7 bases from J, the junction contained 7 bases not matched to a gene. CDR3: CASRRTGQDGELFF. CDR3 nucleotides: TGTGCCAGCAGGAGGACAGGGCAGGACGGGGAGCTGTTTTTT.

In this sample, this clonotype turned up many times. The chain links TRBV27 to TRBJ1-2; D is possibly TRBD1 (5 bases). This CDR3 region has 14 residues. CDR1 and CDR2 from the germline V gene are MNHEY and SMNVEV (reference sequence). V dropped 5 bases and J dropped 4 bases, with 14 bases sitting between them. CDR3 sequence (DNA): TGTGCCAGCAGTCTTTCGGGGCAGGGCTATGGCTACACCTTC. Protein sequence: CASSLSGQGYGYTF.

As regards this clonotype: One end of the junction varies from germline; a read error may be responsible. J is TRBJ2-1 and V is TRBV29-1; TRBD2 is a possible D gene (6 bases). Germline values: CDR1 SQVTM, CDR2 ANQGSEA. The CDR3 is 11 residues long. CDR3 in DNA: TGCAACGTTCGGCCGGGAGAGACCCAGTTCTTC. This translates into CNVRPGETQFF.

The V call is TRBV28, the J call TRBJ1-2; D may be TRBD1 (6 bases). The CDR3 is 15 amino acids. Germline lookup yields CDR1 MDHEN and CDR2 SYDVKM. V was clipped by 5 bases and J by 6 bases, with 19 bases between them. The CDR3 protein is CASSALLTGSNGYTF. Here the CDR3 DNA reads TGTGCCAGCAGTGCTCTATTAACAGGGTCAAATGGCTACACCTTC.

This clonotype has only a few counts. The chain carries TRBV12-3 or TRBV12-4 and TRBJ2-1; D not resolved. Trimming took off 6 bases at V and 4 bases at J, with 10 bases between the two ends. The CDR3 length is 13 residues. The CDR3 bases are TGTGCCAGCAGGGCCTTCGAGTACAATGAGCAGTTCTTC. Its translation: CASRAFEYNEQFF.

Comments on this clonotype: A single base separates this from a much larger clone, so it may be a read error. The chain combines TRBV4-3 with TRBJ2-1; D might be TRBD2 (7 bases). The J call is in doubt because the DNA end fits TRBJ2-7 better. CDR1 and CDR2 (germline): LGHNA, YSLEER. There are 15 residues in the CDR3. Written as DNA, the CDR3 is TGCGCCAGCAGCCAGGGCGGGGGCCTCTACAATGAGCAGTACTTC. The encoded protein is CASSQGGGLYNEQYF.

This chain joins TRBV4-3 and TRBJ2-1, with 10 bases aligning to TRBD1. Looked up from germline, CDR1 is LGHNA and CDR2 is YSLEER. This CDR3 contains 13 residues. Trimming at V came to 3 bases and at J to 10 bases, leaving 3 bases not matched to a gene. The CDR3 DNA reads TGCGCCAGCAGCCAGGACAGGGGGTACGAGCAGTTCTTC. Translation: CASSQDRGYEQFF.

The chain carries TRBV29-1 and TRBJ1-3, with a possible D match to TRBD1 (5 bases). Trimming pared 4 bases from V and 0 bases from J, leaving 7 bases between. Germline CDR1 SQVTM, CDR2 ANQGSEA. The CDR3 has 13 residues. The CDR3 here is CSVGDSSGNTIYF. For the CDR3, the DNA is TGCAGCGTTGGAGACAGCTCTGGAAACACCATATATTTT.

This clonotype has a handful of counts. V usage is TRBV6-5 and J usage is TRBJ2-1, with TRBD2 identical over 10 bases. The CDR3 loop spans 16 amino acids. Germline CDR1 MNHEY, CDR2 SVGAGI. Trimming took 2 bases from V and 7 from J; bases not matched to a gene: 8. CDR3 DNA: TGTGCCAGCAGTTACACCAGAGCGGGAGGGAGGAATGAGCAGTTCTTC. Protein: CASSYTRAGGRNEQFF.

This clonotype was found once. The chain couples TRBV24-1 to TRBJ2-1, with D possibly being TRBD1 (5 bases). The closer fit of TRBJ2-7 to the DNA end suggests the J call may be wrong. The CDR3 loop spans 15 amino acids. The germline V gene has CDR1 KGHDR and CDR2 SFDVKD. The DNA of the CDR3 is TGTGCCACCAGTGAACCAGGGTCGGCCTACAATGAGCAGTACTTC. It translates to CATSEPGSAYNEQYF.

The J gene is TRBJ2-7, the V gene TRBV20-1; a weak D match, TRBD1 (5 bases). The CDR3 is 13 amino acids. The V gene's germline CDR1 is DFQATT and CDR2 SNEGSKA (reference sequence). The V end lost 6 bases, the J end lost 1 base, and 13 bases lay between the germline ends. The CDR3 protein is CSADGQNSYEQYF. CDR3 sequence (DNA): TGCAGTGCGGACGGACAAAATTCCTACGAGCAGTACTTC.

The chain carries TRBV3-1 and TRBJ2-7; TRBD1 agrees at 9 bases. Germline lookup yields CDR1 LGHDT and CDR2 YNNKEL (reference sequence). V lost 4 bases, J lost 7 bases, and 11 bases stayed unmatched. The CDR3 has 15 amino acids. The CDR3 sequence: CASSPGDRAEHEQYF. The CDR3 DNA reads TGTGCCAGCAGCCCTGGGGACAGGGCAGAGCATGAGCAGTACTTC.

This clonotype was found once. CDR3 bases: TGTGCCAGCAGCAAAGTTCCGGAACAGGGAGACTCCGACGAGCAGTACTTC. This gives the protein CASSKVPEQGDSDEQYF. The genes are TRBV21-1 and TRBJ2-7; the D segment call TRBD1 is taken from the table without a DNA check. TRBV21-1 is noted as a pseudogene. This CDR3 contains 17 residues.